This T cell receptor (beta chain) was observed in a study of OX40 agonist ivuxolimab in advanced cancers. Turning to the study itself: Patients were treated with ivuxolimab, an agonistic anti-OX40 (CD134) antibody.

Study conclusions and caveats: At 0.1 to 3.0 mg/kg and by week 6, CD4+ and CD8+ T cells in the blood had expanded clonally.

Germline V gene data show CDR1 as SGDLS and CDR2 as YYNGEE. The CDR3 loop spans 13 amino acids. The junction had 4 bases not matched to a gene; V was cut back by 6 bases and J by 2 bases. The table came from immunoSEQ multiplex PCR; TCRdb's copy has only in-frame clones and leaves some out. The table includes tens of thousands of clones, about 91% detected once. Turning to this clone: Antigen specificity is unknown.

The sequence derives from an adult with an advanced solid tumor such as melanoma, head and neck, liver or kidney cancer. The V and J genes are TRBV9 and TRBJ1-2; 7 bases fit TRBD1. Specimen: CD4+ or CD8+ T cells sorted from blood, collected in a trial of the OX40 agonist ivuxolimab. CDR3 in DNA: TGTGCCAGCAAGGGGGCAAGGAACTATGGCTACACCTTC. Protein product: CASKGARNYGYTF.